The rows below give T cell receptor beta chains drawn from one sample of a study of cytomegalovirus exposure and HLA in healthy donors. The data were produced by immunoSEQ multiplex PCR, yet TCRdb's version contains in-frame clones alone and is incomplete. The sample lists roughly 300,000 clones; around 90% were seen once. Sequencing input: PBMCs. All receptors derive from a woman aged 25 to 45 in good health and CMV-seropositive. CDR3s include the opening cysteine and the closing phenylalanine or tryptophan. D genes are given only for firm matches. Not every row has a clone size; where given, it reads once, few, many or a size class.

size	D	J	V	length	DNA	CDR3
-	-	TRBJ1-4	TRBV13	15	TGTGCCAGCTGCAAGAGGCTGACGCGCTCGGAAAAACTGTTTTTT	CASCKRLTRSEKLFF
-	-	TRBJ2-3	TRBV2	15	TGTGCCAGCAGTGTTGGGGGGGCCCGCACAGATACGCAGTATTTT	CASSVGGARTDTQYF
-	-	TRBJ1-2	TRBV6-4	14	TGTGCCAGCAGTCCCAGGGACGGCTTCTATGGCTACACCTTC	CASSPRDGFYGYTF
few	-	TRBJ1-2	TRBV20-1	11	TGCAGTGCTCACAGGGAGCTTGGCTACACCTTC	CSAHRELGYTF
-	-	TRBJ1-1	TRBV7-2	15	TGTGCCAGCAGCTTAGTATTGGCAGGGAACACTGAAGCTTTCTTT	CASSLVLAGNTEAFF
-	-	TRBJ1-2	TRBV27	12	TGTGCCAGCCGGGGGGGGTCAGTAGGCTACACCTTC	CASRGGSVGYTF
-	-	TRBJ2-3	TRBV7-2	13	TGTGCCAGCAGCTTAGGGTGGACAGATACGCAGTATTTT	CASSLGWTDTQYF
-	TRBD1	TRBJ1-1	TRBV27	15	TGTGCCAGCAGTACCCCCTCAGGGGGGGACACTGAAGCTTTCTTT	CASSTPSGGDTEAFF
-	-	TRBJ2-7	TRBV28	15	TGTGCCAGCAGTTTAATTTCGGCAGGGTCGTACGAGCAGTACTTC	CASSLISAGSYEQYF
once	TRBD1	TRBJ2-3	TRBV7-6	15	TGTGCCAGCAGCTCAAGACAGGGGTTATCAGATACGCAGTATTTT	CASSSRQGLSDTQYF
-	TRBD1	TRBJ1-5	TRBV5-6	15	TGTGCCAGCAGCCAAGGGACAGGAAGCAATCAGCCCCAGCATTTT	CASSQGTGSNQPQHF
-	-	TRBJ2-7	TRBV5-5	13	TGTGCCAGCAGCCTGGTTAACTCCTACGAGCAGTACTTC	CASSLVNSYEQYF
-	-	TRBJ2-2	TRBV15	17	TGTGCCACCAGCAGCCCGAGGACGGGAAACGTCGCCGGGGAGCTGTTTTTT	CATSSPRTGNVAGELFF
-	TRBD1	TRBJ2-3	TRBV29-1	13	TGCAGCGTGTTGCAGGGGGCTGGAGATACGCAGTATTTT	CSVLQGAGDTQYF
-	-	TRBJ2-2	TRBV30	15	TGTGCCTGGAGTGTACTCGTGCGTGGGGTCGGGGAGCTGTTTTTT	CAWSVLVRGVGELFF
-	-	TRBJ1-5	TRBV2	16	TGTGCCAGCAGTGAATTTGGGGCCCTCTGGGATCAGCCCCAGCATTTT	CASSEFGALWDQPQHF
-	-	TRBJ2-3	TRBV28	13	TGTGCCAGCAGTTTGGGGGCCACAGATACGCAGTATTTT	CASSLGATDTQYF
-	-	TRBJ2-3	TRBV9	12	TGTGCCAGCAGCGCTACCAAGGGTACGCAGTATTTT	CASSATKGTQYF
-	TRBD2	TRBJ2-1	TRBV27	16	TGTGCCAGCAGACGAGGGACTAGCGGGAGAGGATCTGAGCAGTTCTTC	CASRRGTSGRGSEQFF
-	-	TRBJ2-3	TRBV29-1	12	TGCAGCGTTGTGTGGGGCACAGATACGCAGTATTTT	CSVVWGTDTQYF
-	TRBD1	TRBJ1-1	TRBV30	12	TGTGCCTGGAGTCAGGGGGTATCTGAAGCTTTCTTT	CAWSQGVSEAFF
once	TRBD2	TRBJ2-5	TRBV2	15	TGTGCCAGCAGTGAGTCCCTAGCGGGGAAAGAGACCCAGTACTTC	CASSESLAGKETQYF
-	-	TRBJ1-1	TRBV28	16	TGTGCCAGCAGTTTAATGGGTGACAGGCAGTTCGCTGAAGCTTTCTTT	CASSLMGDRQFAEAFF
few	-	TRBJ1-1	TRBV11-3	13	TGTGCCAGCAGCTTTCGCAGGAACTCTGAAGCTTTCTTT	CASSFRRNSEAFF
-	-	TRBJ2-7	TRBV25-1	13	TGTGCCAGCAGTTTCACAGGGCTCGACGAGCAGTACTTC	CASSFTGLDEQYF